This T cell receptor (beta chain) is from a study of cytomegalovirus exposure and HLA in healthy donors. Turning to the study itself: The same platform was used for the approximately 120 validation repertoires as for the approximately 630 first-cohort repertoires, as reported in a later analysis. General study findings and limits: First-cohort TCR clusters tended to co-occur in the 95 to 150 validation repertoires, a later analysis found. Specific recognition of CMV antigens was confirmed in vitro for three chains (all CMV-associated).

For this clone: Its target is unknown.

Germline loops: CDR1 MNHEY, CDR2 SMNVEV (reference sequence). The CDR3 runs to 15 residues. The germline V and J ends were trimmed by 1 base and 0 bases, with 7 bases remaining between them. The donors were part of the validation cohort, which consisted of 120 subjects and was separate from the first cohort of 666 subjects. Produced via immunoSEQ multiplex PCR; TCRdb's table is partial and in-frame only. In the table there are 200,000 or so clones, more than 75% of which are singletons. The source material was PBMCs. The sequence was obtained from a man aged 18 to 29 in good health and CMV-seropositive. The genes are TRBV27 and TRBJ2-1; the D gene is possibly TRBD2 (5 bases). The CDR3 reads CASSLFGSSYNEQFF. The CDR3 DNA reads TGTGCCAGCAGTTTATTTGGGAGCTCCTACAATGAGCAGTTCTTC.